These 17 T cell receptor beta chains came from one sample sequenced in a study of identical twins. TCRdb processed the 5' RACE reads anew with MiXCR; each CDR3 protein has one entry. The data show about 530,000 distinct CDR3 sequences, about 20% seen once. These data were also filed under a second study, of yellow fever vaccine responses in identical twins.

The sequenced material came from CD4+ T cells sorted from blood. The receptors shown here come from a woman aged 18-29 years in good health.

The chain recombines TRBV20-1 with TRBJ1-2, with no clear D. Germline loops: CDR1 DFQATT, CDR2 SNEGSKA (reference sequence). The germline V and J ends were trimmed by 3 bases and 5 bases, with 10 bases remaining between them. The CDR3 has 12 amino acids. The CDR3 DNA is TGCAGTGCTAGCATCGGCCGTTATGGCTACACCTTC. Translated: CSASIGRYGYTF.

This clonotype was detected a few times. The chain links TRBV5-1 to TRBJ2-6, with 8 bases identical to TRBD1. The CDR3 consists of 19 residues. After removal of 2 bases from V and 2 bases from J, the junction contained 12 bases not matched to a gene. Germline V CDR1 and CDR2: SGHRS, YFSETQ. The DNA of the CDR3 is TGCGCCAGCAGCTTTGCAGGGGGCAATAGTTTAGCTGGGGCCAACGTCCTGACTTTC. Its protein product is CASSFAGGNSLAGANVLTF.

This clonotype was seen more than once but under ten times. The chain employs TRBV7-9 and TRBJ2-7, with a weak D call TRBD2 (5 bases). V lost 4 bases and J 10 bases, leaving 17 bases between the germline ends. Germline V gives CDR1 SEHNR, CDR2 FQNEAQ (reference sequence). The CDR3 runs 13 residues. This chain's CDR3 is CASSSERFIEQYF. The CDR3 coding sequence is TGTGCCAGCAGCTCGGAGCGGTTTATCGAACAGTACTTC.

The chain is built from TRBV5-5 and TRBJ2-3; 10 bases agree with TRBD1. Losses at the gene ends were 3 bases for V and 4 bases for J; bases not matched to a gene: 8. Germline assignment: CDR1 SGHKS and CDR2 YYEKEE (reference sequence). The CDR3 spans 16 residues. The CDR3 here is CASSSRPGQGSDTQYF. Written as DNA, the CDR3 is TGTGCCAGCAGCTCAAGACCGGGACAGGGGTCAGATACGCAGTATTTT.

The chain links TRBV10-3 to TRBJ1-6; TRBD1 matches at 12 bases. With V trimmed by 6 bases and J by 6 bases, 3 bases remained unmatched. The CDR3 is 15 amino acids. The V gene's germline CDR1 is ENHRY and CDR2 SYGVKD. The CDR3 bases are TGTGCCATCAGGGGGACAGGGGGCTCTAATTCACCCCTCCACTTT. This codes for CAIRGTGGSNSPLHF.

The chain links TRBV5-1 to TRBJ2-2; tentatively, D is TRBD2 (5 bases). Germline-derived CDR1 and CDR2 are SGHRS and YFSETQ. With 5 bases removed from V and 2 bases from J, the gap between germline ends came to 10 bases. The CDR3 covers 14 residues. CDR3 nucleotides: TGCGCCAGCAGTTTTAGCGTAAACACCGGGGAGCTGTTTTTT. Amino acid sequence: CASSFSVNTGELFF.

The sample holds a few counts of this clonotype. The chain recombines TRBV5-5 with TRBJ2-3; 12 nucleotides match TRBD2. The CDR3 is made up of 17 amino acids. The V segment lost 3 bases and the J segment 5 bases; nucleotides outside the gene matches: 10. The germline CDR1 and CDR2 sequences are SGHKS and YYEKEE (reference sequence). The CDR3 spells CASSSNLLAGGRDTQYF. The CDR3 DNA sequence: TGTGCCAGCAGCTCTAACTTACTAGCGGGGGGCCGAGATACGCAGTATTTT.

The rearrangement joins TRBV29-1 to TRBJ2-7; 7 bases match TRBD2. V lost 7 bases and J lost 6; bases outside the gene matches: 15. Germline CDR1 is SQVTM and CDR2 is ANQGSEA. The CDR3 has 14 amino acids. This CDR3 reads CSALTLAGVSEQYF. In nucleotides, the CDR3 is TGCAGCGCCCTGACCCTGGCGGGAGTTAGCGAGCAGTACTTC.

V is TRBV7-2 and J is TRBJ2-1; D possibly uses TRBD1 or TRBD2 (6 bases each). Germline V CDR1 and CDR2: SGHTA, FQGNSA. The CDR3 loop spans 15 amino acids. With 6 bases removed from V and 4 bases from J, the gap between germline ends came to 16 bases. This CDR3 is CASRSRGGSYNEQFF. The CDR3 DNA is TGTGCCAGCAGGTCGAGAGGGGGGAGTTACAATGAGCAGTTCTTC.

This clonotype has only a few counts. In nucleotides, the CDR3 is TGTGCCATCACCCGGGACAGGGGTGACTATGGCTACACCTTC. Its translation: CAITRDRGDYGYTF. The chain employs TRBV10-3 and TRBJ1-2, with 10 nucleotides matching TRBD1. CDR1 and CDR2 from the germline V gene are ENHRY and SYGVKD. V lost 7 bases and J lost 3; bases outside the gene matches: 5. The CDR3 contains 14 residues.

The chain recombines TRBV18 with TRBJ2-1, with D tentatively TRBD2 (5 bases). Trimming cost V 0 bases and J 6 bases, with 15 bases left between them. The CDR3 totals 16 residues. The V gene's germline CDR1 is KGHSH and CDR2 LQKENI. As DNA, the CDR3 is TGTGCCAGCTCACCACCGCGGCTAGCTGTTGGCAATGAGCAGTTCTTC. It specifies CASSPPRLAVGNEQFF.

There are a few counts of this clonotype. The CDR3 region has the DNA TGCAGCGTTGAACGGGCGGCAGATACGCAGTATTTT. Encoded protein: CSVERAADTQYF. The chain uses TRBV29-1 and TRBJ2-3, with D unresolved. Looked up from germline, CDR1 is SQVTM and CDR2 is ANQGSEA. The CDR3 has 12 amino acids. The germline V and J ends were trimmed by 2 bases and 4 bases, with 7 bases remaining between them.

The table lists this clonotype with many counts. The chain has TRBV6-5 and TRBJ2-2, with D uncertain. The CDR3 loop spans 15 amino acids. The germline V gene has CDR1 MNHEY and CDR2 SVGAGI. Deletions cut 2 bases from V and 5 bases from J, with 12 bases between. CDR3 protein: CASSYVGSSTGELFF. In DNA, the CDR3 is TGTGCCAGCAGTTACGTCGGGTCTTCTACCGGGGAGCTGTTTTTT.

This clonotype was detected a few times. The rearrangement uses TRBV29-1 and TRBJ2-1; unclear D gene. This CDR3 region has 13 residues. The V gene's germline CDR1 is SQVTM and CDR2 ANQGSEA. Trimming left V 7 bases short and J 6 bases short, with 16 bases between. The CDR3 loop is CSAPGGTTNEQFF. DNA for the CDR3: TGCAGCGCCCCAGGCGGCACGACCAATGAGCAGTTCTTC.

This clonotype was observed a handful of times. In DNA, the CDR3 is TGTGCCAGCAGCCTTAGATCCGGGACAGGGGGGAGAGACAATGAGCAGTTCTTC. Its translation: CASSLRSGTGGRDNEQFF. The rearrangement links TRBV2 to TRBJ2-1; 11 bases align to TRBD1. Trimming at V came to 6 bases and at J to 5 bases, leaving 15 bases not matched to a gene. The CDR3 is 18 amino acids. From germline, CDR1 is SNHLY and CDR2 FYNNEI. Based on the CDR3 plus reference TRBV2 and TRBJ2-1, the full variable domain is EPEVTQTPSHQVTQMGQEVILRCVPISNHLYFYWYRQILGQKVEFLVSFYNNEISEKSEIFDDQFSVERPDGSNFTLKIRSTKLEDSAMYFCASSLRSGTGGRDNEQFFGPGTRLTVL.

V is TRBV10-3 and J is TRBJ2-2; D uncertain. Germline V gives CDR1 ENHRY, CDR2 SYGVKD. This CDR3 contains 14 residues. Trimming stripped 7 bases from V and 4 bases from J, with 13 bases between. CDR3 nucleotide sequence: TGTGCCATCAATTCGGGTAGCTCCACCGGGGAGCTGTTTTTT. Residues: CAINSGSSTGELFF.

This clonotype was detected only a few times. The chain carries TRBV20-1 and TRBJ2-7; 9 bases fit TRBD2. Per the germline V gene, CDR1 is DFQATT and CDR2 is SNEGSKA (reference sequence). After removal of 0 bases from V and 6 bases from J, the junction contained 6 bases not matched to a gene. The CDR3 is 14 residues long. The CDR3 sequence is CSARDPSGGPEQYV. CDR3 in DNA: TGCAGTGCTAGAGATCCAAGCGGGGGGCCCGAGCAGTACGTC.